A selection of T cell receptor beta chains follows, all from one sample in a study of OX40 agonist ivuxolimab in advanced cancers. Sequencing used immunoSEQ multiplex PCR; TCRdb keeps in-frame clones, though not all of them. The sample carries 100,000 or so clones, 91% recorded once. The material sequenced was CD4+ or CD8+ T cells sorted from blood, taken in a trial of the OX40 agonist ivuxolimab. The origin of the receptors is an adult with an advanced solid tumor such as melanoma, head and neck, liver or kidney cancer. Each CDR3 is given with its conserved first and last residue. The order of the fields is V gene, D gene, clone size, J gene, CDR3 protein, CDR3 DNA. D genes are given only for firm matches. Not all rows give a size; the values are once, few, many and, for expanded clones, a class.

v_call: TRBV28
d_call: -
clone_size: -
j_call: TRBJ2-7
cdr3_aa: CASTSVGRLVSHEQYF
cdr3_nt: TGTGCCAGCACCTCCGTGGGGAGATTAGTGTCCCACGAGCAGTACTTC

v_call: TRBV4-3
d_call: -
clone_size: -
j_call: TRBJ1-2
cdr3_aa: CASSPEGLQYAYGYTF
cdr3_nt: TGCGCCAGCAGCCCGGAAGGACTCCAGTATGCCTATGGCTACACCTTC

v_call: TRBV6-5
d_call: -
clone_size: -
j_call: TRBJ2-7
cdr3_aa: CASSYSWGANEQYF
cdr3_nt: TGTGCCAGCAGTTACTCGTGGGGGGCTAACGAGCAGTACTTC

v_call: TRBV6-5
d_call: -
clone_size: once
j_call: TRBJ2-2
cdr3_aa: CATQSDGELFF
cdr3_nt: TGTGCCACTCAATCCGACGGGGAGCTGTTTTTT

v_call: TRBV5-5
d_call: -
clone_size: -
j_call: TRBJ2-1
cdr3_aa: CASSQDSYNEQFF
cdr3_nt: TGTGCCAGCAGCCAAGACAGTTACAATGAGCAGTTCTTC

v_call: TRBV18
d_call: -
clone_size: -
j_call: TRBJ2-7
cdr3_aa: CASSPDIFYEQYF
cdr3_nt: TGTGCCAGCTCACCGGACATCTTCTACGAGCAGTACTTC

v_call: TRBV10-3
d_call: TRBD2
clone_size: -
j_call: TRBJ2-7
cdr3_aa: CAISGARAGPYEQYF
cdr3_nt: TGTGCCATCAGTGGGGCTAGAGCGGGACCCTACGAGCAGTACTTC

v_call: TRBV18
d_call: -
clone_size: -
j_call: TRBJ1-3
cdr3_aa: CASSVGAESSGNTIYF
cdr3_nt: TGTGCCAGCTCGGTCGGGGCGGAGAGCTCTGGAAACACCATATATTTT

v_call: TRBV18
d_call: -
clone_size: few
j_call: TRBJ2-3
cdr3_aa: CASSLQGKDTQYF
cdr3_nt: TGTGCCAGCTCACTACAGGGAAAAGATACGCAGTATTTT

v_call: TRBV28
d_call: TRBD1
clone_size: -
j_call: TRBJ1-5
cdr3_aa: CASSLEGARNQPQHF
cdr3_nt: TGTGCCAGCAGTTTAGAGGGGGCGCGGAATCAGCCCCAGCATTTT

v_call: TRBV4-3
d_call: -
clone_size: -
j_call: TRBJ2-3
cdr3_aa: CASSQTPMGPDTQYF
cdr3_nt: TGCGCCAGCAGCCAGACCCCCATGGGCCCAGATACGCAGTATTTT

v_call: TRBV5-4
d_call: TRBD2
clone_size: -
j_call: TRBJ2-5
cdr3_aa: CASSLVSGKQETQYF
cdr3_nt: TGTGCCAGCAGCTTGGTTAGCGGGAAACAAGAGACCCAGTACTTC

v_call: TRBV28
d_call: -
clone_size: -
j_call: TRBJ2-7
cdr3_aa: CASSFRGYEQYF
cdr3_nt: TGTGCCAGCAGTTTCCGGGGCTACGAGCAGTACTTC

v_call: TRBV5-1
d_call: TRBD2
clone_size: -
j_call: TRBJ2-2
cdr3_aa: CASSSAGAGTGELFF
cdr3_nt: TGCGCCAGCAGCTCAGCGGGAGCGGGCACCGGGGAGCTGTTTTTT

v_call: TRBV2
d_call: -
clone_size: -
j_call: TRBJ1-2
cdr3_aa: CASRPGLGYGYTF
cdr3_nt: TGTGCCAGCAGGCCCGGACTTGGCTATGGCTACACCTTC